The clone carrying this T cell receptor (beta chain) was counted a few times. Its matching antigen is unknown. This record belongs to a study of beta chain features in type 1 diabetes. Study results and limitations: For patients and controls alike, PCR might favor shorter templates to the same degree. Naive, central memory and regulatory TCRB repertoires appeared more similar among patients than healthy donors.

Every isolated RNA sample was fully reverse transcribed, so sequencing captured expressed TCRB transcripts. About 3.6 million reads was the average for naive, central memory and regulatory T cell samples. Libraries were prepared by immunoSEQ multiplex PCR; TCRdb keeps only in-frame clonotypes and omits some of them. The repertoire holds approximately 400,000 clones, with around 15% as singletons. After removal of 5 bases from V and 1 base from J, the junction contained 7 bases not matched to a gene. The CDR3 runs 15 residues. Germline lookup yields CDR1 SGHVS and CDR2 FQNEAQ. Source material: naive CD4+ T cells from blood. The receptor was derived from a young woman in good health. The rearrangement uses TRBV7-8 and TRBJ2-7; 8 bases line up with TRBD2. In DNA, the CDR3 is TGTGCCAGCAGCACGCGGGGGGAGCCGTCCTACGAGCAGTACTTC. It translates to CASSTRGEPSYEQYF.